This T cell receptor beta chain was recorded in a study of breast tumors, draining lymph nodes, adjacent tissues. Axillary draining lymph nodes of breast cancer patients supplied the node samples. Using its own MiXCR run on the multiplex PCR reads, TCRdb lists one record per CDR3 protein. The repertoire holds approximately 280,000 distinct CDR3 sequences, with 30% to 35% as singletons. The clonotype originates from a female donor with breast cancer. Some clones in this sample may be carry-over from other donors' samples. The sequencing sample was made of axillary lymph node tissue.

In DNA, the CDR3 is TGTGCCAGTAGTATCACGAGGGAGGGCCTGAACGAGCAGTACTTC. This translates into CASSITREGLNEQYF. The chain employs TRBV19 and TRBJ2-7, with TRBD2 identical over 7 bases. This CDR3 is built from 15 residues. CDR1 LNHDA and CDR2 SQIVND come from the germline V gene (reference sequence). V trimming: 3 bases; J trimming: 5 bases; junction bases outside the gene matches: 10. The entire variable domain, with the rest obtained from reference TRBV19 and TRBJ2-7, is as follows: DGGITQSPKYLFRKEGQNVTLSCEQNLNHDAMYWYRQDPGQGLRLIYYSQIVNDFQKGDIAEGYSVSREKKESFPLTVTSAQKNPTAFYLCASSITREGLNEQYFGPGTRLTVT.